These 28 T cell receptor beta chains share one sample of origin, sequenced in a study of blood T cell repertoires in COVID-19. Produced via immunoSEQ multiplex PCR; TCRdb's table is partial and in-frame only. The table lists some 200,000 clones, 70% to 90% of them singletons. Sequenced: peripheral blood. Receptor source: a woman older than 75 with acute or convalescent COVID-19.

This clone has just a few counts. V is TRBV30 and J is TRBJ1-1, with D possibly matching TRBD1 (5 bases). The CDR3 totals 14 residues. The germline V gene encodes CDR1 GTSNPN and CDR2 SVGIG (reference sequence). The V end was cut by 8 bases, the J end by 4 bases, with 20 bases between. The CDR3, as DNA: TGTGCCCAGGAAGGAGGGGCGGGGGGCACTGAAGCTTTCTTT. Its protein is CAQEGGAGGTEAFF. The whole variable domain, filled in from reference TRBV30 and TRBJ1-1, reads SQTIHQWPATLVQPVGSPLSLECTVEGTSNPNLYWYRQAAGRGLQLLFYSVGIGQISSEVPQNLSASRPQDRQFILSSKKLLLSDSGFYLCAQEGGAGGTEAFFGQGTRLTVV.

The rearrangement uses TRBV25-1 and TRBJ2-2; tentatively, D is TRBD2 (5 bases). The CDR3 extends over 13 amino acids. Per germline, CDR1 MGHDK and CDR2 SYGVNS. Trimming took 4 bases from V and 5 from J, leaving 8 bases between them. CDR3 sequence reads: CASSVGATGELFF. The CDR3 bases are TGTGCCAGCAGTGTGGGAGCAACCGGGGAGCTGTTTTTT.

This clone came up once. The gene calls are TRBV7-6 and TRBJ2-1; possible D gene TRBD2, 6 bases. Trimming took off 1 base at V and 8 bases at J, with 24 bases between the two ends. The CDR3 contains 18 residues. Germline-derived CDR1 and CDR2 are SGHVS and FNYEAQ. The CDR3 region has the DNA TGTGCCAGCAGCTTAGTGGGGCGGGCTAGCGTCATTTCGGATGAGCAGTTCTTC. Translated: CASSLVGRASVISDEQFF.

V gene TRBV5-4 combines with J gene TRBJ2-4; 10 nucleotides match TRBD2. The germline gives CDR1 SGHNT, CDR2 YYREEE (reference sequence). With 0 bases clipped from V and 13 bases from J, the junction kept 10 bases outside the gene matches. The CDR3 extends over 15 amino acids. The CDR3 sequence is CASSLAGLADHMQYF. The CDR3 nucleotides read TGTGCCAGCAGCTTGGCCGGACTAGCGGATCATATGCAGTACTTC.

The chain employs TRBV10-1 and TRBJ2-3; 8 bases agree with TRBD2. With V trimmed by 0 bases and J by 3 bases, 2 bases remained unmatched. Germline loops: CDR1 WNHNN, CDR2 SYGVQD (reference sequence). The CDR3 length is 15 residues. For the CDR3, the DNA is TGCGCCAGCAGTGAGTCGGCTAGCGGGACAGATACGCAGTATTTT. The encoded protein is CASSESASGTDTQYF.

This clone was found a few times. V is TRBV4-1 and J is TRBJ2-5; possibly TRBD1 for D (5 bases). This CDR3 is built from 15 residues. CDR1 and CDR2 (germline): MGHRA, YSYEKL. The V end lost 5 bases, the J end lost 5 bases, and 18 bases lay between the germline ends. Written as DNA, the CDR3 is TGCGCCAGCAGCGAAGGGGTATCCACCGGGGAGACCCAGTACTTC. It encodes CASSEGVSTGETQYF.

The V and J genes are TRBV9 and TRBJ2-1, with no clear D. The CDR3 has 12 residues. The V end lost 7 bases, the J end lost 3 bases, and 8 bases lay between the germline ends. Germline V gene sequence: CDR1 SGDLS, CDR2 YYNGEE. This chain's CDR3 is CASAQNYNEQFF. The CDR3 region has the DNA TGTGCCAGCGCGCAAAACTACAATGAGCAGTTCTTC.

This clone has only a few counts. J is TRBJ2-1 and V is TRBV11-3, with TRBD2 matching 10 bases. The CDR3 runs 16 residues. The V segment lost 1 base and the J segment 6 bases; nucleotides outside the gene matches: 6. Per the germline V gene, CDR1 is SGHNT and CDR2 is YENEEA. The DNA for the CDR3 is TGTGCCAGCAGCTTAGGATCTAGCGGGAGTGGCAATGAGCAGTTCTTC. Translated, it gives CASSLGSSGSGNEQFF.

The chain combines TRBV5-1 with TRBJ2-3; 12 bases line up with TRBD2. With V trimmed by 0 bases and J by 0 bases, 11 bases remained unmatched. In germline, CDR1 is SGHRS, CDR2 YFSETQ. This CDR3 spans 20 amino acids. CDR3 in amino acids: CASSLGRTSGIGTSTDTQYF. The CDR3 coding sequence is TGCGCCAGCAGCTTGGGGCGGACTAGCGGGATAGGGACTAGCACAGATACGCAGTATTTT.

This chain uses TRBV19 with TRBJ1-1, with 7 bases lining up with TRBD1. From germline, CDR1 is LNHDA and CDR2 SQIVND (reference sequence). The CDR3 is 16 residues long. V was clipped by 0 bases and J by 0 bases; unmatched bases: 4. CDR3 region: CASSIDEGTVNTEAFF. The CDR3 nucleotides read TGTGCCAGTAGTATAGATGAGGGGACAGTGAACACTGAAGCTTTCTTT.

In its sample, this clone was seen once. This rearrangement joins TRBV9 to TRBJ1-1, with D possibly being TRBD1 (6 bases). Germline V gene sequence: CDR1 SGDLS, CDR2 YYNGEE. V lost 0 bases, J lost 4 bases, and 10 bases lay in between. This CDR3 is built from 14 residues. Here the CDR3 reads CASSVGQGITEAFF. CDR3 DNA: TGTGCCAGCAGCGTAGGTCAGGGGATCACTGAAGCTTTCTTT.

V usage is TRBV11-2 and J usage is TRBJ1-6; D is uncertain. The V end was cut by 1 base, the J end by 0 bases, with 4 bases between. CDR1 is SGHAT, CDR2 FQNNGV, per germline. The CDR3 sequence is 15 residues long. The CDR3 region is CASSLVSSYNSPLHF. The CDR3 DNA is TGTGCCAGCAGCTTAGTATCCTCCTATAATTCACCCCTCCACTTT.

The V call is TRBV5-6, the J call TRBJ1-5; no firm D call. Trimming cost V 0 bases and J 3 bases, with 10 bases left between them. The germline gives CDR1 SGHDT, CDR2 YYEEEE. This CDR3 spans 15 amino acids. This chain's CDR3 is CASSLGLSPNQPQHF. CDR3 sequence (DNA): TGTGCCAGCAGCTTGGGACTCTCTCCCAATCAGCCCCAGCATTTT.

This chain uses TRBV7-2 with TRBJ2-5; D is unclear. Trimming shortened V by 5 bases and J by 2 bases, and 12 bases separated the two germline ends. Germline assignment: CDR1 SGHTA and CDR2 FQGNSA. The CDR3 has 14 residues. The CDR3 sequence: CASSLQSEQETQYF. The CDR3 DNA follows: TGTGCCAGCAGCCTCCAAAGTGAGCAAGAGACCCAGTACTTC. Based on the CDR3 plus reference TRBV7-2 and TRBJ2-5, the full variable domain is GAGVSQSPSNKVTEKGKDVELRCDPISGHTALYWYRQSLGQGLEFLIYFQGNSAPDKSGLPSDRFSAERTGGSVSTLTIQRTQQEDSAVYLCASSLQSEQETQYFGPGTRLLVL.

The rearrangement joins TRBV6-6 to TRBJ2-1, with D possibly TRBD1 on 5 matching bases. Trimming left V 7 bases short and J 9 bases short, with 25 bases between. The CDR3 runs to 16 residues. Germline-derived CDR1 and CDR2 are MNHNY and SVGAGI (reference sequence). The CDR3 spells CASTTLGRQEPREQFF. DNA for the CDR3: TGTGCCAGCACCACCCTGGGGCGGCAGGAGCCTCGTGAGCAGTTCTTC.

The chain is built from TRBV2 and TRBJ1-6; D might be TRBD1 (5 bases). Trimming removed 4 bases from V and 0 bases from J, with 7 bases in between. This CDR3 spans 15 amino acids. Germline CDR1 and CDR2: SNHLY and FYNNEI. The CDR3 DNA is TGTGCCAGCAGTGCGACAGACTCCTATAATTCACCCCTCCACTTT. This encodes CASSATDSYNSPLHF. The full variable domain, its missing parts supplied by reference TRBV2 and TRBJ1-6, is EPEVTQTPSHQVTQMGQEVILRCVPISNHLYFYWYRQILGQKVEFLVSFYNNEISEKSEIFDDQFSVERPDGSNFTLKIRSTKLEDSAMYFCASSATDSYNSPLHFGNGTRLTVT.

This sequence joins TRBV5-4 and TRBJ2-7; 9 nucleotides line up with TRBD2. The CDR3 is 15 residues long. Germline V gene lookup returns CDR1 SGHNT and CDR2 YYREEE (reference sequence). J gave up 0 bases and V 3 bases, and 4 bases lay outside the gene matches. The CDR3 DNA is TGTGCCAGCAGCTCGGGACTAGCCTCCTCCTACGAGCAGTACTTC. Translation gives CASSSGLASSYEQYF.

This clone was seen a handful of times. Within the sample, other DNA sequences also encode this same CDR3. The CDR3 DNA reads as TGTGCCAGCAGCTCAGACAGGGGTCCTGGAAACACCATATATTTT. Protein: CASSSDRGPGNTIYF. The V call is TRBV7-2, the J call TRBJ1-3, with 8 bases fitting TRBD1. The V gene's germline CDR1 is SGHTA and CDR2 FQGNSA. The CDR3 loop spans 15 amino acids. With 4 bases clipped from V and 2 bases from J, the junction kept 4 bases outside the gene matches.

V and J are TRBV3-1 (or the pseudogene TRBV3-2) and TRBJ1-2, with D hard to call. The germline V gene encodes CDR1 LGHDT and CDR2 YNNKEL (reference sequence). This CDR3 is 11 amino acids long. V was trimmed by 1 base and J by 8 bases, leaving 5 bases between them. The DNA of the CDR3 is TGTGCCAGCAGCCAAGCGTCCGGCTACACCTTC. It specifies CASSQASGYTF.

This sequence joins TRBV12-3 or TRBV12-4 and TRBJ1-1, with D perhaps matching TRBD1 (6 bases). The CDR3 runs to 13 residues. V dropped 5 bases and J dropped 3 bases, with 10 bases sitting between them. CDR3: CASSPTGYTEAFF. In nucleotides, the CDR3 is TGTGCCAGCAGTCCGACAGGATACACTGAAGCTTTCTTT.

On this clone: Other nucleotide sequences in the sample specify the same CDR3. The chain combines TRBV18 with TRBJ1-1; D gene uncertain. This CDR3 contains 13 residues. The germline V gene encodes CDR1 KGHSH and CDR2 LQKENI. Trimming stripped 6 bases from V and 1 base from J, with 9 bases between. The CDR3 nucleotides read TGTGCCAGCTCCCGTACAGCGAACACTGAAGCTTTCTTT. Translating gives CASSRTANTEAFF.

J is TRBJ1-6 and V is TRBV7-2; D gene uncertain. V lost 1 base, J lost 0 bases, and 13 bases lay in between. CDR3 length equals 18 residues. The V gene's germline CDR1 is SGHTA and CDR2 FQGNSA. The CDR3 DNA is TGTGCCAGCAGCTTAGGAAGCGCACGGAGCTCCTATAATTCACCCCTCCACTTT. Amino acid sequence: CASSLGSARSSYNSPLHF.

This clone was observed a few times. J is TRBJ2-7 and V is TRBV30; D possibly corresponds to TRBD2 (5 bases). The CDR3 is 14 residues long. Trimming removed 4 bases at V and 1 base at J, with 14 bases between. Germline loops: CDR1 GTSNPN, CDR2 SVGIG (reference sequence). CDR3: CAWTNWRASYEQYF. In nucleotides, the CDR3 is TGTGCCTGGACAAACTGGCGGGCATCCTACGAGCAGTACTTC.

The rearrangement joins TRBV5-1 to TRBJ2-3; a weak D match, TRBD2 (6 bases). This CDR3 has 13 amino acids. Germline V CDR1 and CDR2: SGHRS, YFSETQ. V shed 7 bases and J shed 2 bases, with 11 bases lying between them. The CDR3 reads CASSRDFTDTQYF. CDR3 DNA sequence: TGCGCCAGCTCAAGGGACTTCACAGATACGCAGTATTTT.

The rearrangement links TRBV7-3 to TRBJ2-2; the match to TRBD2 covers 7 bases. J lost 7 bases, V lost 2 bases, and 4 bases had no gene match. CDR1 and CDR2 from the germline V gene are SGHTA and FQGTGA. The CDR3 spans 14 residues. In DNA form, the CDR3 reads TGTGCCAGCAGCTTAGGGCTAGCGGACGGGGAGCTGTTTTTT. It codes for CASSLGLADGELFF.

J is TRBJ2-1 and V is TRBV5-1; D is possibly TRBD2 (6 bases). V was pared by 4 bases and J by 2 bases, with 13 bases between. The CDR3 is made up of 15 amino acids. CDR1 and CDR2 (germline): SGHRS, YFSETQ. In DNA form, the CDR3 reads TGCGCCAGCAGCACCGGGAGCTTCACCTACAATGAGCAGTTCTTC. Encoded protein: CASSTGSFTYNEQFF.

Written as DNA, the CDR3 is TGTGCCAGCAGTAACACGGGACACCCTAGCACAGATACGCAGTATTTT. Protein sequence: CASSNTGHPSTDTQYF. The rearrangement joins TRBV6-2 or TRBV6-3 to TRBJ2-3; D might be TRBD1 (6 bases). This CDR3 has 16 amino acids. CDR1 is MNHEY and CDR2 is SVGEGT in the germline V gene. V shed 5 bases and J shed 0 bases, with 15 bases lying between them.

The genes are TRBV3-1 (or the pseudogene TRBV3-2) and TRBJ2-3; the D gene is possibly TRBD1 (5 bases). Between the trimmed V and J ends, which lost 5 bases and 10 bases, there was a span of 13 bases. CDR1 and CDR2 (germline): LGHDT, YNNKEL (reference sequence). The CDR3 loop spans 12 amino acids. CDR3 region: CASSVSPGPQYF. The CDR3 nucleotides read TGTGCCAGCAGCGTGAGCCCAGGGCCGCAGTATTTT.